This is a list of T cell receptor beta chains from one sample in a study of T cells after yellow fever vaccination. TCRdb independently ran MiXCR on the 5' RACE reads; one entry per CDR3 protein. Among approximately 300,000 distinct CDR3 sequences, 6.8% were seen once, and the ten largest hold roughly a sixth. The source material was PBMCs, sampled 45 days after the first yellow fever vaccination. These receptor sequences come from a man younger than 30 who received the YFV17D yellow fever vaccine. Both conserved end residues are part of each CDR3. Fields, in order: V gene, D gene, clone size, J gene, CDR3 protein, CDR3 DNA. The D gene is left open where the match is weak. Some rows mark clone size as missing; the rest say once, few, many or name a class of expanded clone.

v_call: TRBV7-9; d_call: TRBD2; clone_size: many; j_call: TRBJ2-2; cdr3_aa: CASLTSTGTGELFF; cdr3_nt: TGTGCCAGCCTGACTAGCACGGGCACCGGGGAGCTGTTTTTT
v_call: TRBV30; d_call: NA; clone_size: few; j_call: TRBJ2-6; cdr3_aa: CAWSVGTVSSGANVLTF; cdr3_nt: TGTGCCTGGAGTGTCGGGACGGTCAGCTCTGGGGCCAACGTCCTGACTTTC
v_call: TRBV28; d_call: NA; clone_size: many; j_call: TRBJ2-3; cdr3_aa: CASGGSFTDTQYF; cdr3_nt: TGTGCCAGCGGTGGTAGCTTCACAGATACGCAGTATTTT
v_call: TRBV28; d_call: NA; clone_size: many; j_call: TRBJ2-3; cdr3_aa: CASSQDPGTQYF; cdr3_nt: TGTGCCAGCAGCCAAGACCCTGGTACGCAGTATTTT
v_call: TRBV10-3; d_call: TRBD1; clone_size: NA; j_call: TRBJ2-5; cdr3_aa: CAISAVRGKETQYF; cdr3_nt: TGTGCCATCAGTGCCGTCAGGGGGAAGGAGACCCAGTACTTC
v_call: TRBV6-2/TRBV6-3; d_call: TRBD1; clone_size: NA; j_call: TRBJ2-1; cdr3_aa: CASSWTGNNEQFF; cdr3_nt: TGTGCCAGCAGTTGGACAGGTAACAATGAGCAGTTCTTC
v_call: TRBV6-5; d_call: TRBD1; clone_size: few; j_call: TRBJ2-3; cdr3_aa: CASSHPGQGTDTQYF; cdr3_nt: TGTGCCAGCAGTCACCCGGGACAGGGCACAGATACGCAGTATTTT
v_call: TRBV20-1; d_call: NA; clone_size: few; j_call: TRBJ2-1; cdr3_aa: CSAPDYMVYNEQFF; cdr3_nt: TGCAGTGCTCCCGACTACATGGTCTACAATGAGCAGTTCTTC
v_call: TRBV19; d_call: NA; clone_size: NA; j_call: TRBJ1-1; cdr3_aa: CASSMGQLNTEAFF; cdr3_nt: TGTGCCAGTAGTATGGGCCAGCTGAACACTGAAGCTTTCTTT
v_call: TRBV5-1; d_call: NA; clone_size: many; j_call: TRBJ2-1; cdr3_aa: CASSHRFDGNEQFF; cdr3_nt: TGCGCCAGCAGCCATAGATTCGACGGGAATGAGCAGTTCTTC
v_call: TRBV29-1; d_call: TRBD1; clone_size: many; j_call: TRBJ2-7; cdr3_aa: CSVRPGQGGYEQYF; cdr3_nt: TGCAGCGTTCGGCCGGGACAGGGGGGCTACGAGCAGTACTTC
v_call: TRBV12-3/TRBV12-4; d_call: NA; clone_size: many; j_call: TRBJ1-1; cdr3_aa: CASSWLGGVPTEAFF; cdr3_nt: TGTGCCAGCAGTTGGTTGGGGGGGGTCCCCACTGAAGCTTTCTTT
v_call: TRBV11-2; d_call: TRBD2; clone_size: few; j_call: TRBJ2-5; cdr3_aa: CASSREGHETQYF; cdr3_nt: TGTGCCAGCAGCCGGGAGGGACACGAGACCCAGTACTTC
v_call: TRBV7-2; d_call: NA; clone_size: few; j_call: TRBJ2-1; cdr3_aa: CASSKIGAPYNEQFF; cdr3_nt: TGTGCCAGCAGCAAAATCGGGGCCCCGTACAATGAGCAGTTCTTC
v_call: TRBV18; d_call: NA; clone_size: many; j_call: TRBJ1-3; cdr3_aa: CASSPPGFDTIYF; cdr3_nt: TGTGCCAGCTCACCTCCAGGGTTTGACACCATATATTTT
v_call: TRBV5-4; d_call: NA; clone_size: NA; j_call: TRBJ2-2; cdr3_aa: CASSTGEFGGELFF; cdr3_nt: TGTGCCAGCAGCACGGGGGAATTTGGCGGGGAGCTGTTTTTT
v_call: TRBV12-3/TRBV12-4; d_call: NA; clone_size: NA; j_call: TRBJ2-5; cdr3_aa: CASRFYQETQYF; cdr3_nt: TGTGCCAGCAGATTTTACCAAGAGACCCAGTACTTC
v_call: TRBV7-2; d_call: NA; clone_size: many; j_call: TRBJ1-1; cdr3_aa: CASSLVGGANTEAFF; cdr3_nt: TGTGCCAGCAGCTTAGTAGGGGGGGCGAACACTGAAGCTTTCTTT
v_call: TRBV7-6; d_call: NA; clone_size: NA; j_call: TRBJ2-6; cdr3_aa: CASTPTAGANVLTF; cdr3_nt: TGTGCCTCAACCCCGACGGCTGGGGCCAACGTCCTGACTTTC
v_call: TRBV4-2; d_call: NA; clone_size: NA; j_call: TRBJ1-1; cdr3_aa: CASSQDILIAEAFF; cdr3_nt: TGTGCCAGCAGCCAAGATATTCTGATCGCTGAAGCTTTCTTT
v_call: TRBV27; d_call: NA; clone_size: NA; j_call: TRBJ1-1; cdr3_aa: CASRGRSTEAFF; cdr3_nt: TGTGCCAGCAGGGGGCGAAGCACTGAAGCTTTCTTT
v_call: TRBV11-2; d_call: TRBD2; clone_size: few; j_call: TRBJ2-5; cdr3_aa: CASSFSWRGASGRSQETQYF; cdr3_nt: TGTGCCAGCAGCTTCTCTTGGCGGGGGGCCTCGGGGAGGTCCCAAGAGACCCAGTACTTC
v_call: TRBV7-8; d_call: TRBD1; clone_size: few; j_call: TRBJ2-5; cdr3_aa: CASSLRGPGSETQYF; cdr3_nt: TGTGCCAGCAGCCTAAGGGGGCCCGGTTCCGAGACCCAGTACTTC
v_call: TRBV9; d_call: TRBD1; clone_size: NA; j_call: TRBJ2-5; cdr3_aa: CASSQTGGAGETQYF; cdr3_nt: TGTGCCAGCAGCCAGACAGGGGGCGCGGGGGAGACCCAGTACTTC
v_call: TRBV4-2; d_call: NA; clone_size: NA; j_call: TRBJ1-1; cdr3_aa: CASSRTVDHTEAFF; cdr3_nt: TGTGCCAGCAGCCGGACAGTCGACCACACTGAAGCTTTCTTT
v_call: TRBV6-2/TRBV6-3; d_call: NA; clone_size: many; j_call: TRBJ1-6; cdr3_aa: CASSYLTPPLHF; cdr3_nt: TGTGCCAGCAGTTACTTGACGCCACCCCTCCACTTT
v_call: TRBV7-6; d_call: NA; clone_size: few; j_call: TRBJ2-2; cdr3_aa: CASSFWTENTGELFF; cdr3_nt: TGTGCCAGCAGCTTTTGGACAGAAAACACCGGGGAGCTGTTTTTT
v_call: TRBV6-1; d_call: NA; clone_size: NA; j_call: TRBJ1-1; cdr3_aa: CASSPSPQWENTEAFF; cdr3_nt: TGTGCCAGCAGTCCTTCCCCCCAATGGGAGAACACTGAAGCCTTCTTT
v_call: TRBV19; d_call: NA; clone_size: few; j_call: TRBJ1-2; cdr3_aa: CASSNRRTNYGYTF; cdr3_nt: TGTGCCAGTAGTAATCGGAGAACTAACTATGGCTACACCTTC
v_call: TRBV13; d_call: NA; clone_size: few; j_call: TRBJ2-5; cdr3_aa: CASSHLSTVFKETQYF; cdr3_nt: TGTGCCAGCAGCCATCTCTCGACAGTCTTTAAAGAGACCCAGTACTTC
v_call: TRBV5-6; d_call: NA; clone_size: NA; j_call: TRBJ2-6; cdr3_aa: CASSLLVLSGANVLTF; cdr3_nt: TGTGCCAGCAGCTTACTAGTACTCTCTGGGGCCAACGTCCTGACTTTC
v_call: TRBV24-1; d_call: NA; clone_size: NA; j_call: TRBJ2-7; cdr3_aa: CATSDSKGKSYEQYF; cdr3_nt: TGTGCCACCAGTGATTCAAAGGGAAAGTCCTACGAGCAGTACTTC
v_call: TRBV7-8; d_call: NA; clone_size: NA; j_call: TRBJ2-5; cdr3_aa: CASSLKTRAREYF; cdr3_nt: TGTGCCAGCAGCTTAAAAACGAGGGCGAGGGAGTACTTC
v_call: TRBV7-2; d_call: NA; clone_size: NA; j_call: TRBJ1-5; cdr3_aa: CASSLQENQPQHF; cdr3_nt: TGTGCCAGCAGCTTACAGGAAAATCAGCCCCAGCATTTT
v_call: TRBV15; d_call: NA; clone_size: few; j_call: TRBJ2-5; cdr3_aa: CATSRSTSQETQYF; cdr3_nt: TGTGCCACCAGCAGATCGACTAGCCAAGAGACCCAGTACTTC
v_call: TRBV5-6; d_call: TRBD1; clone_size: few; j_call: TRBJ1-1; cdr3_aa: CASSFPAGGGMNTEAFF; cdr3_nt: TGTGCCAGCAGCTTTCCGGCAGGGGGAGGAATGAACACTGAAGCTTTCTTT
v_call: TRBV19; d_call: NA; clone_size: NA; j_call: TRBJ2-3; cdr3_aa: CASKNDRGTDTQYF; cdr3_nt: TGTGCCAGTAAAAACGACCGGGGCACAGATACGCAGTATTTT
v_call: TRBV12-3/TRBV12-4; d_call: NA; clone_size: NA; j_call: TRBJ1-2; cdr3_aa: CASSLRHLDLGYTF; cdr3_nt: TGTGCCAGCAGTTTGAGACACCTAGATCTGGGCTACACCTTC
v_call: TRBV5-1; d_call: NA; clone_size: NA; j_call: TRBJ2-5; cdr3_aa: CASSLLRNQETQYF; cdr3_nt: TGCGCCAGCAGCTTGCTTAGGAACCAAGAGACCCAGTACTTC
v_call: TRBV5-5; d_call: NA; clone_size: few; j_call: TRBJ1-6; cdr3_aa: CASSFSGDSPLHF; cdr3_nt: TGTGCCAGCAGCTTTTCAGGGGATTCACCCCTCCACTTT
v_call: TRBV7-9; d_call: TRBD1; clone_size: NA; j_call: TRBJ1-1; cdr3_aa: CASSRDGTGGFEAFF; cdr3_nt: TGTGCCAGCAGTAGAGACGGGACAGGGGGATTTGAAGCTTTCTTT
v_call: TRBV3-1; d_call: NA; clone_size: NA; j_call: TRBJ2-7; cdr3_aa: CASSQDPQGGHHEQYF; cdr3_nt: TGTGCCAGCAGCCAAGATCCACAGGGCGGGCATCACGAGCAGTACTTC
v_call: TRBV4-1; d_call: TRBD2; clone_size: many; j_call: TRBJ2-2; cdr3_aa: CASSQPGGGRNTGELFF; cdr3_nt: TGCGCCAGCAGCCAACCCGGGGGGGGGCGGAACACCGGGGAGCTGTTTTTT
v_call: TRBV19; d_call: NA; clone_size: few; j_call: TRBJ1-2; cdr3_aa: CASSSQGLNYGYTF; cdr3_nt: TGTGCCAGTAGTAGCCAGGGCCTTAACTATGGCTACACCTTC
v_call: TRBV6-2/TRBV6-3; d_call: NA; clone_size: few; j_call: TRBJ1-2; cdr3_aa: CASSPFAGQGYYGYTF; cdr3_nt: TGTGCCAGCAGCCCCTTCGCGGGACAAGGGTACTATGGCTACACCTTC
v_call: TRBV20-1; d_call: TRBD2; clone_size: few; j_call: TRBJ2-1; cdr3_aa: CSAPAAGGREQFF; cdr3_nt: TGCAGTGCCCCCGCAGCGGGGGGCCGAGAGCAGTTCTTC
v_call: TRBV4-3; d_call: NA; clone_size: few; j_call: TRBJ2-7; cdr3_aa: CASSPRRRGAPLYEQYF; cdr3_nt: TGCGCCAGCAGCCCTCGAAGGCGTGGGGCGCCCCTCTACGAGCAGTACTTC
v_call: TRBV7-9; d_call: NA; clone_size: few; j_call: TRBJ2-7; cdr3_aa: CASSPGKGTSGEQYF; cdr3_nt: TGTGCCAGCAGCCCCGGGAAAGGGACTTCGGGGGAGCAGTACTTC
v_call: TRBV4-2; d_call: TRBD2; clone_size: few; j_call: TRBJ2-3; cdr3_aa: CASSHGRGGLTDTQYF; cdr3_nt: TGTGCCAGCAGCCACGGGCGGGGGGGCCTGACAGATACGCAGTATTTT
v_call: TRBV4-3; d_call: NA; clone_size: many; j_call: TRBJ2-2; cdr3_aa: CASSQATGELFF; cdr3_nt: TGCGCCAGCAGCCAAGCGACCGGGGAGCTGTTTTTT
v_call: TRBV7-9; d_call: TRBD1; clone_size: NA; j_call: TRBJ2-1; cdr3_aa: CASSRRQGPRRFNEQFF; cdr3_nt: TGTGCCAGCAGCCGAAGACAGGGCCCCAGGCGGTTCAATGAGCAGTTCTTC